Listed below are T cell receptor beta chains from one sample, sequenced in a study of OX40 agonist ivuxolimab in advanced cancers. The method was immunoSEQ multiplex PCR; TCRdb's version includes in-frame clones alone and lacks a portion of them. The sample comprises 70,000 to 75,000 clones, around 83% of which are singletons, and 1.1% rests with the top ten. The sample in question was CD4+ or CD8+ T cells sorted from blood, obtained in a trial of the OX40 agonist ivuxolimab. These receptors were obtained from an adult with an advanced solid tumor such as melanoma, head and neck, liver or kidney cancer. Both conserved end residues are part of each CDR3. The order of the fields is J gene, clone size, D gene, V gene, CDR3 DNA, CDR3 protein. D genes are given only for firm matches. Size tells how often a clone was seen (once, few, many) or the class of an expanded clone, and some rows leave it out.

TRBJ2-7	-	-	TRBV2	TGTGCCAGCAGACAGGGATTGGGGGAGCAGTACTTC	CASRQGLGEQYF
TRBJ1-2	-	TRBD1	TRBV7-9	TGTGCCAGCAGCTTAGATAGGGGGCACCGGGCCTATGGCTACACCTTC	CASSLDRGHRAYGYTF
TRBJ2-2	-	-	TRBV6-5	TGTGCCAGCAGCCTCGGAAGAGGTGGGGAGCTGTTTTTT	CASSLGRGGELFF
TRBJ2-4	-	-	TRBV6-5	TGTGCCAGCAGTTACGACCTCAGCCAAAACATTCAGTACTTC	CASSYDLSQNIQYF
TRBJ1-1	-	TRBD1	TRBV7-9	TGTGCCAGCAGCGCCAGGGGGCAGGACACTGAAGCTTTCTTT	CASSARGQDTEAFF
TRBJ1-4	-	TRBD1	TRBV7-2	TGTGCCAGCAGCCCGGACAGGAGGAGCGAAAAACTGTTTTTT	CASSPDRRSEKLFF
TRBJ2-2	-	-	TRBV7-9	TGTGCCAGCAGCCTTGGGACTGCGAACACCGGGGAGCTGTTTTTT	CASSLGTANTGELFF
TRBJ1-6	few	-	TRBV18	TGTGCCAGCTCTACCGGGACAAATAATTCACCCCTCCACTTT	CASSTGTNNSPLHF
TRBJ1-1	-	-	TRBV27	TGTGCCAGCAGTTTACTATACAGGAACACTGAAGCTTTCTTT	CASSLLYRNTEAFF
TRBJ1-1	-	-	TRBV2	TGTGCCAGCACCCCCCAGGGAATCGTGGCTGAAGCTTTCTTT	CASTPQGIVAEAFF
TRBJ1-6	-	TRBD1	TRBV7-8	TGTGCCAGCAGCTCCTCTGGGACAGGGGCATCACCCCTCCACTTT	CASSSSGTGASPLHF
TRBJ2-7	-	TRBD1	TRBV5-1	TGCGCCAGCGGGAGGGACAGGGCCCTTGAGCAGTACTTC	CASGRDRALEQYF
TRBJ2-7	-	-	TRBV27	TGTGCCAGCAGTTTGTTGGGGCGTGACGAGCAGTACTTC	CASSLLGRDEQYF
TRBJ2-5	few	TRBD2	TRBV5-4	TGTGCCAGCAGCTACAGCGGGGGGGGCCAAGAGACCCAGTACTTC	CASSYSGGGQETQYF
TRBJ1-2	-	-	TRBV5-1	TGCGCCAGCAGCTTGGCTTCAGGGGTCGCCTATGGCTACACCTTC	CASSLASGVAYGYTF
TRBJ2-5	-	TRBD2	TRBV7-2	TGTGCCAGCAGCTCGACTAGCGGGGGGGGTGAGACCCAGTACTTC	CASSSTSGGGETQYF
TRBJ1-4	-	-	TRBV7-9	TGTGCCAGCAGCTCGGTAGGGGAAAAACTGTTTTTT	CASSSVGEKLFF
TRBJ1-1	-	TRBD1	TRBV19	TGTGCCAGTAGTATAACCGGGACAGGGTACGCTTTCTTT	CASSITGTGYAFF
TRBJ2-6	-	TRBD1	TRBV19	TGTGCCAGTAATCCCCACAGGGGGCGCGATGTAGCTGGGGCCAACGTCCTGACTTTC	CASNPHRGRDVAGANVLTF
TRBJ2-5	-	-	TRBV5-4	TGTGCCAGCAGCATCGCGTACAGGCAGCGGGAGACCCAGTACTTC	CASSIAYRQRETQYF
TRBJ2-5	-	TRBD1	TRBV5-4	TGTGCCAGCAGCCGGGACAGAACACAAGAGACCCAGTACTTC	CASSRDRTQETQYF
TRBJ1-5	-	-	TRBV5-6	TGTGCCAGCAGCTTGGGCAGGGTTAATCAGCCCCAGCATTTT	CASSLGRVNQPQHF
TRBJ2-7	-	-	TRBV28	TGTGCCAGCAGCACCCTGAGCAATGCCCTCTACGAGCAGTACTTC	CASSTLSNALYEQYF
TRBJ1-2	-	-	TRBV4-3	TGCGCCAGCAGCCAAGATCCGAAGAGGCATGGCTACACCTTC	CASSQDPKRHGYTF
TRBJ1-5	-	-	TRBV10-3	TGTGCCATCAGTGAGTCGTCAGGGAGGGATCAGCCCCAGCATTTT	CAISESSGRDQPQHF
TRBJ2-3	-	TRBD2	TRBV6-5	TGTGCCAGCAGTTCGGGACTAAATACGCAGTATTTT	CASSSGLNTQYF
TRBJ1-1	-	-	TRBV11-3	TGTGCCAGCAGCTTTTCGGGGTCCTCCGAAGCTTTCTTT	CASSFSGSSEAFF
TRBJ1-1	few	-	TRBV11-2	TGTGCCAGCGGGGAGGCCCGGGGCACTGAAGCTTTCTTT	CASGEARGTEAFF
TRBJ1-2	-	TRBD1	TRBV5-6	TGTGCCAGCAGCGACACAGGACAGGGGGGTTATGGCTACACCTTC	CASSDTGQGGYGYTF
TRBJ1-5	-	-	TRBV19	TGTGCCAGTAGTATCCAGAATCAGCCCCAGCATTTT	CASSIQNQPQHF
TRBJ2-3	-	-	TRBV11-3	TGTGCCAGCAGCTTGGGCGGGCGGTCCACAGATACGCAGTATTTT	CASSLGGRSTDTQYF
TRBJ1-2	-	TRBD1	TRBV6-6	TGTGCCAGCACCATGACAGGGAACTATGGCTACACCTTC	CASTMTGNYGYTF
TRBJ2-1	once	-	TRBV19	TGTGCCAGTAGTTACTTCTCTAGCTCCTACAATGAGCAGTTCTTC	CASSYFSSSYNEQFF
TRBJ2-2	-	-	TRBV7-2	TGTGCCAGCAGCTTAGTGGTCAAAAGCACCGGGGAGCTGTTTTTT	CASSLVVKSTGELFF
TRBJ2-7	-	TRBD2	TRBV12-5	TGTGCTAGTGCCTCGGGGGGAAGCTACGAGCAGTACTTC	CASASGGSYEQYF
TRBJ1-6	few	-	TRBV6-6	TGTGCCAGCAGGCTTCAACGATTCAATTCACCCCTCCACTTT	CASRLQRFNSPLHF
TRBJ2-7	-	-	TRBV6-1	TGTGCCAGCAGTGAACGCTACGAGCAGTACTTC	CASSERYEQYF
TRBJ1-2	few	TRBD1	TRBV5-6	TGTGCCAGCAGCCCAGGAGACAGGGCGCTCTATGGCTACACCTTC	CASSPGDRALYGYTF
TRBJ2-7	few	-	TRBV7-9	TGTGCCAGCACCGCAAACTCCGGGGCCTACGAGCAGTACTTC	CASTANSGAYEQYF
TRBJ2-7	-	-	TRBV7-9	TGTGCCAGCAGCCTCTCCTCCCTAGTACCTCCCTACGAGCAGTACTTC	CASSLSSLVPPYEQYF
TRBJ2-2	few	TRBD1	TRBV7-8	TGTGCCAGCAGATCTGACAGGGTTGGCGCCGGGGAGCTGTTTTTT	CASRSDRVGAGELFF
TRBJ1-1	-	TRBD1	TRBV5-1	TGCGCCAGCAGCTCGACCACAGGGGGCTCTTTTATGAACACTGAAGCTTTCTTT	CASSSTTGGSFMNTEAFF
TRBJ2-7	-	TRBD2	TRBV7-8	TGTGCCAGCAGCTGGGCGCTAGCGGGGGGCTCCTACGAGCAGTACTTC	CASSWALAGGSYEQYF
TRBJ2-4	few	TRBD2	TRBV7-9	TGTGCCAGCAGCTCTGGCAATAGCGGGGGGTTGTACATTCAGTACTTC	CASSSGNSGGLYIQYF
TRBJ2-7	-	-	TRBV7-2	TGTGCCAGCAGCCGGCCTAAAGGGACTTCTCCCCTCTTAGGCTACGAGCAGTACTTC	CASSRPKGTSPLLGYEQYF
TRBJ2-7	-	-	TRBV7-2	TGTGCCAGCAGCTCAACGGGCAGGGCCTACGAGCAGTACTTC	CASSSTGRAYEQYF
TRBJ1-1	-	TRBD1	TRBV29-1	TGCAGCGTCGACAGGGGGCAGAGCACTGAAGCTTTCTTT	CSVDRGQSTEAFF
TRBJ1-2	-	-	TRBV5-8	TGTGCCAGCAGCTTGGAACGGACTCTTGGCTACACCTTC	CASSLERTLGYTF
TRBJ1-2	-	-	TRBV6-5	TGTGCCAGCAGTCGCTCCGAGGGGAAGGGTGGCTACACCTTC	CASSRSEGKGGYTF
TRBJ1-2	-	-	TRBV20-1	TGCAGTGCCTCCTCCCATGGCTACACCTTC	CSASSHGYTF
TRBJ2-5	-	TRBD1	TRBV6-1	TGTGCCAGCAGTGAAAGGACAGGAACGATCCGAAAAGAGACCCAGTACTTC	CASSERTGTIRKETQYF
TRBJ2-1	-	-	TRBV6-1	TGTGCCAGCAGTGTTGGCAGGGCTGTAAATGAGCAGTTCTTC	CASSVGRAVNEQFF
TRBJ1-3	-	-	TRBV5-1	TGCGCCAGCAGCTTGGCGGGAACTGGAAACACCATATATTTT	CASSLAGTGNTIYF
TRBJ2-5	-	TRBD1	TRBV7-2	TGTGCCAGCAGGCAATTCAGGGGGCCGGGAGAGACCCAGTACTTC	CASRQFRGPGETQYF
TRBJ2-1	-	TRBD2	TRBV10-3	TGTGCCATCAGAAATACTAGCGGGGGGTTGAATGAGCAGTTCTTC	CAIRNTSGGLNEQFF
TRBJ1-4	-	-	TRBV7-2	TGTGCCAGCAGCTTACTAGGGACTAATGAAAAACTGTTTTTT	CASSLLGTNEKLFF
TRBJ2-3	-	-	TRBV12-5	TGTGCTAGTGGTTCTGGTTCGGACAGACGCACAGATACGCAGTATTTT	CASGSGSDRRTDTQYF